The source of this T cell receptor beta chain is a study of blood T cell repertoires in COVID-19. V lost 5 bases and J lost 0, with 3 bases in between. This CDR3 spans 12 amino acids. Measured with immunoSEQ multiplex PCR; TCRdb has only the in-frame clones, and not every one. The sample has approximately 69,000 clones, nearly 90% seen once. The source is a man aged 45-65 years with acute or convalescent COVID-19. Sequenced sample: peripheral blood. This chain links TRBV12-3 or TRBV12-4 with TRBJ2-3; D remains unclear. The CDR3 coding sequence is TGTGCCAGCAGTCAAAGCACAGATACGCAGTATTTT. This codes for CASSQSTDTQYF.